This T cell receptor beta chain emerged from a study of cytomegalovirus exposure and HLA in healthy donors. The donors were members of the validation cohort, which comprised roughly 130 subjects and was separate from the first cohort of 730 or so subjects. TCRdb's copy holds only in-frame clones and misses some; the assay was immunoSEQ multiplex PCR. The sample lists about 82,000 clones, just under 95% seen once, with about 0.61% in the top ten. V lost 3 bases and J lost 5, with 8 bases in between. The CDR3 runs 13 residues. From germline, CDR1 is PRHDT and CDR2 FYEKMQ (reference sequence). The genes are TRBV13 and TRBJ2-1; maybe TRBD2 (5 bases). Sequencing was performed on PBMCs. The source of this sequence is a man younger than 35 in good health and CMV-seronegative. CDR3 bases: TGTGCCAGCAGCTTTTTCGGGGACAATGAGCAGTTCTTC. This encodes CASSFFGDNEQFF. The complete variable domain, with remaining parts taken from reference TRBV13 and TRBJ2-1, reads AAGVIQSPRHLIKEKRETATLKCYPIPRHDTVYWYQQGPGQDPQFLISFYEKMQSDKGSIPDRFSAQQFSDYHSELNMSSLELGDSALYFCASSFFGDNEQFFGPGTRLTVL.